Listed here are 28 T cell receptor beta chains from one sample, sequenced in a study of control samples from healthy donors and cancer patients. Sequencing used immunoSEQ multiplex PCR; TCRdb keeps in-frame clones, though not all of them. The repertoire consists of roughly 120,000 clones, with approximately 91% occurring once and the leading ten covering about 7.2%. The source material was blood. The receptors stem from a woman between 18 and 30 years old in good health.

The chain has TRBV14 and TRBJ1-1, with D unresolved. The V and J ends lost 0 bases and 2 bases respectively, with 19 bases between them. The CDR3 sequence is 18 residues long. From germline, CDR1 is SGHDN and CDR2 FVKESK. CDR3 sequence (DNA): TGTGCCAGCAGCCAAGAATATGGCGAACTTCCGGGCAACACTGAAGCTTTCTTT. Amino acids: CASSQEYGELPGNTEAFF.

Turning to this clone: Other DNA sequences in this sample translate to the same CDR3. The rearrangement joins TRBV24-1 to TRBJ2-1; TRBD2 matches at 13 bases. The germline V gene has CDR1 KGHDR and CDR2 SFDVKD. The CDR3 contains 15 residues. V lost 6 bases, J lost 8 bases, and 6 bases stayed unmatched. The CDR3 loop reads CATSIRTSGSDEQFF. CDR3 nucleotides: TGTGCCACCAGTATAAGGACTAGCGGGAGTGATGAGCAGTTCTTC.

The V gene is TRBV21-1, the J gene TRBJ1-2. TRBV21-1 is shown as a pseudogene. The CDR3 is made up of 15 amino acids. CDR3 protein: CASSKSTLSPYGYTF. DNA of the CDR3: TGTGCCAGCAGCAAAAGCACCCTTTCCCCCTATGGCTACACCTTC.

This sequence joins TRBV6-2 or TRBV6-3 and TRBJ2-1, with TRBD1 identical over 7 bases. The V gene end was trimmed by 5 bases and the J gene end by 4 bases; junction bases not matched to a gene: 5. The germline gives CDR1 MNHEY, CDR2 SVGEGT. The CDR3 is made up of 14 amino acids. This CDR3 reads CASSVGGEYNEQFF. DNA for the CDR3: TGTGCCAGCAGTGTAGGGGGCGAGTACAATGAGCAGTTCTTC.

The chain recombines TRBV12-3 or TRBV12-4 with TRBJ1-2; TRBD1 might be the D (5 bases). This CDR3 is built from 12 residues. Trimming shortened V by 2 bases and J by 6 bases, and 7 bases separated the two germline ends. This CDR3 reads CASSLWGDGYTF. In DNA form, the CDR3 reads TGTGCCAGCAGTTTATGGGGGGATGGCTACACCTTC.

Points on this clone: The same CDR3 arises from other DNA sequences in this sample as well. The chain carries TRBV19 and TRBJ2-7; the match to TRBD1 covers 10 bases. The CDR3 spans 14 residues. CDR1 is LNHDA, CDR2 SQIVND, per germline (reference sequence). V shed 3 bases and J 2 bases; nucleotides not matched to a gene: 1. The CDR3 nucleotides read TGTGCCAGTAGTATCGGGACAGGGGCCTACGAGCAGTACTTC. Residues: CASSIGTGAYEQYF.

In its sample, this clone was seen once. The CDR3 here is CASSNGGSGANVLTF. For the CDR3, the DNA is TGTGCCAGTAGTAATGGCGGGTCTGGGGCCAACGTCCTGACTTTC. J is TRBJ2-6 and V is TRBV19; tentatively, D is TRBD2 (5 bases). Looked up from germline, CDR1 is LNHDA and CDR2 is SQIVND (reference sequence). Trimming took 4 bases from V and 1 from J, leaving 8 bases between them. This CDR3 region has 15 residues.

The V gene is TRBV27, the J gene TRBJ1-5, with 8 positions matching TRBD1. J gave up 4 bases and V 5 bases, and 4 bases lay outside the gene matches. The CDR3 is 14 amino acids. The V gene's germline CDR1 is MNHEY and CDR2 SMNVEV (reference sequence). CDR3 nucleotides: TGTGCCAGCAGTAGGACAGGGTCAAATCAGCCCCAGCATTTT. Translation: CASSRTGSNQPQHF.

The chain links TRBV7-6 to TRBJ2-5; 7 bases match TRBD1. The germline V gene encodes CDR1 SGHVS and CDR2 FNYEAQ. The CDR3 spans 16 residues. V lost 4 bases to trimming and J lost 5 bases; unmatched junction nucleotides: 13. CDR3 region: CASSSRGDRAWETQYF. The DNA for the CDR3 is TGTGCCAGCAGCTCTCGAGGGGACAGAGCTTGGGAGACCCAGTACTTC. The full variable domain, with the rest looked up from reference TRBV7-6 and TRBJ2-5, is GAGVSQSPRYKVTKRGQDVALRCDPISGHVSLYWYRQALGQGPEFLTYFNYEAQQDKSGLPNDRFSAERPEGSISTLTIQRTEQRDSAMYRCASSSRGDRAWETQYFGPGTRLLVL.

The gene calls are TRBV6-6 and TRBJ1-1; D unresolved. This CDR3 region has 11 residues. Germline V CDR1 and CDR2: MNHNY, SVGAGI (reference sequence). Trimming cost V 5 bases and J 7 bases, with 8 bases left between them. The CDR3 loop reads CASSRRDEAFF. CDR3 bases: TGTGCCAGCAGTCGCCGGGATGAAGCTTTCTTT.

This chain joins TRBV6-5 and TRBJ2-1; 9 nucleotides align to TRBD1. Germline assignment: CDR1 MNHEY and CDR2 SVGAGI. V lost 5 bases to trimming and J lost 7 bases; unmatched junction nucleotides: 9. CDR3 size: 15 residues. CDR3 DNA: TGTGCCAGCAGTACGAAACAGGGGGCGCAAAATGAGCAGTTCTTC. It specifies CASSTKQGAQNEQFF.

This chain connects TRBV5-6 to TRBJ2-1; 11 bases fit TRBD2. V trimming: 0 bases; J trimming: 10 bases; junction bases outside the gene matches: 6. Germline CDR1 is SGHDT and CDR2 is YYEEEE. The CDR3 sequence is 15 residues long. CDR3 nucleotide sequence: TGTGCCAGCAGCTTGGCCCTAGCGGGGGGTTCGGAGCAGTTCTTC. This codes for CASSLALAGGSEQFF. The entire variable domain, with the rest obtained from reference TRBV5-6 and TRBJ2-1, is as follows: DAGVTQSPTHLIKTRGQQVTLRCSPKSGHDTVSWYQQALGQGPQFIFQYYEEEERQRGNFPDRFSGHQFPNYSSELNVNALLLGDSALYLCASSLALAGGSEQFFGPGTRLTVL.

The V and J genes are TRBV5-1 and TRBJ2-3, with D perhaps TRBD1 or TRBD2 (5 bases each). This CDR3 is 15 amino acids long. Germline-derived CDR1 and CDR2 are SGHRS and YFSETQ. Trimming pared 0 bases from V and 4 bases from J, leaving 12 bases between. The CDR3 DNA is TGCGCCAGCAGCTTGGGAGGGGCGCGGGCAGATACGCAGTATTTT. Translated: CASSLGGARADTQYF. Full variable domain (rest looked up from reference TRBV5-1 and TRBJ2-3): KAGVTQTPRYLIKTRGQQVTLSCSPISGHRSVSWYQQTPGQGLQFLFEYFSETQRNKGNFPGRFSGRQFSNSRSEMNVSTLELGDSALYLCASSLGGARADTQYFGPGTRLTVL.

J is TRBJ2-2 and V is TRBV29-1; 7 bases are shared with TRBD1. With V trimmed by 4 bases and J by 1 base, 12 bases remained unmatched. This CDR3 is built from 17 residues. Looked up from germline, CDR1 is SQVTM and CDR2 is ANQGSEA. CDR3 DNA sequence: TGCAGCGTTGGACAGGGAAGGACCAAACAGAACACCGGGGAGCTGTTTTTT. Its translation is CSVGQGRTKQNTGELFF.

The chain has TRBV21-1 and TRBJ2-7; TRBD1, the table's D call, lacks a check against the DNA. TRBV21-1 is an annotated pseudogene. CDR3 length equals 16 residues. The CDR3 nucleotides read TGTGCCAGCAGCAAATGGGACAGGGGACTTGGCTACGAGCAGTACTTC. As protein: CASSKWDRGLGYEQYF.

This sequence joins TRBV11-2 and TRBJ2-7, with a weak D call TRBD1 (6 bases). This CDR3 is 16 amino acids long. V dropped 5 bases and J dropped 2 bases, with 19 bases sitting between them. Germline V CDR1 and CDR2: SGHAT, FQNNGV. The CDR3 loop reads CASSGMVGTPAYEQYF. In DNA form, the CDR3 reads TGTGCCAGCAGCGGAATGGTCGGGACACCTGCCTACGAGCAGTACTTC.

This chain links TRBV2 with TRBJ1-1, with 12 bases fitting TRBD1. The V and J ends lost 3 bases and 10 bases, in that order; junction bases with no gene match: 6. Germline assignment: CDR1 SNHLY and CDR2 FYNNEI. This CDR3 is 14 amino acids long. DNA of the CDR3: TGTGCCAGCAGTGAGCAGGGACAGGGGGCTGGAGCTTTCTTT. Translation: CASSEQGQGAGAFF.

The chain has TRBV3-1 (or the pseudogene TRBV3-2) and TRBJ2-2; D gene uncertain. Between the trimmed V and J ends, which lost 3 bases and 1 base, there was a span of 9 bases. Looked up from germline, CDR1 is LGHDT and CDR2 is YNNKEL (reference sequence). The CDR3 consists of 15 residues. The DNA of the CDR3 is TGTGCCAGCAGCCAGTTTTCACAGAACACCGGGGAGCTGTTTTTT. It encodes CASSQFSQNTGELFF.

This clone showed up just a few times. The chain uses TRBV4-3 and TRBJ2-7; 9 bases match TRBD1. The CDR3 runs to 14 residues. Germline values: CDR1 LGHNA, CDR2 YSLEER. The junction had 4 bases not matched to a gene; V was cut back by 4 bases and J by 3 bases. CDR3 nucleotides: TGCGCCAGCAGCCCATGGACAGGGGTCTACGAGCAGTACTTC. It is translated as CASSPWTGVYEQYF.

Written as DNA, the CDR3 is TGTGCCAGCAGCCCCCCCGGGGGGCCTCCACACGAGCAGTACTTC. It translates to CASSPPGGPPHEQYF. The chain employs TRBV9 and TRBJ2-7, with a weak D call TRBD2 (7 bases). The germline CDR1 and CDR2 sequences are SGDLS and YYNGEE. CDR3 length: 15 residues. V was clipped by 4 bases and J by 5 bases, with 19 bases between them.

This sequence joins TRBV7-2 and TRBJ2-1; 11 bases fit TRBD2. This CDR3 comprises 17 residues. J lost 4 bases, V lost 2 bases, and 7 bases had no gene match. Germline V gene data show CDR1 as SGHTA and CDR2 as FQGNSA. CDR3 sequence: CASSLRLAGGPYNEQFF. The CDR3 DNA reads TGTGCCAGCAGCTTACGTCTAGCGGGAGGACCGTACAATGAGCAGTTCTTC. Variable domain in full (rest from reference TRBV7-2 and TRBJ2-1): GAGVSQSPSNKVTEKGKDVELRCDPISGHTALYWYRQSLGQGLEFLIYFQGNSAPDKSGLPSDRFSAERTGGSVSTLTIQRTQQEDSAVYLCASSLRLAGGPYNEQFFGPGTRLTVL.

V is TRBV5-4 and J is TRBJ1-1; tentative D call: TRBD1 (5 bases). This CDR3 contains 14 residues. Germline V CDR1 and CDR2: SGHNT, YYREEE (reference sequence). Deletions cut 1 base from V and 6 bases from J, with 13 bases between. The CDR3 DNA sequence: TGTGCCAGCAGCTTGCAAGGGACGGGCGCTGAAGCTTTCTTT. It translates to CASSLQGTGAEAFF.

The CDR3 region has the DNA TGCAGCGTTGAAAGGGCGGGAAGCACAGATACGCAGTATTTT. Translating gives CSVERAGSTDTQYF. The rearrangement joins TRBV29-1 to TRBJ2-3, with a tentative D call TRBD2 (6 bases). Per germline, CDR1 SQVTM and CDR2 ANQGSEA. Trimming cost V 2 bases and J 0 bases, with 9 bases left between them. The CDR3 runs to 14 residues.

V is TRBV11-2 and J is TRBJ1-3; tentative D call: TRBD1 (5 bases). The CDR3 covers 17 residues. V lost 6 bases to trimming and J lost 0 bases, with 18 bases between them. The V gene's germline CDR1 is SGHAT and CDR2 FQNNGV. CDR3 in DNA: TGTGCCAGCAGTAGTGACACCCCGAGGGGCTCTGGAAACACCATATATTTT. Encoded protein: CASSSDTPRGSGNTIYF.

This clone was picked up one time. J is TRBJ2-2 and V is TRBV25-1; D gene ambiguous. This CDR3 comprises 16 residues. Trimming stripped 0 bases from V and 4 bases from J, with 12 bases between. CDR1 is MGHDK, CDR2 SYGVNS, per germline. CDR3 loop: CASSEYRKSLTGELFF. The CDR3 nucleotides read TGTGCCAGCAGTGAATATCGGAAGTCACTCACCGGGGAGCTGTTTTTT.

The genes are TRBV6-2 or TRBV6-3 and TRBJ2-5, with TRBD2 matching over 14 bases. The length of the CDR3 is 16 residues. Germline assignment: CDR1 MNHEY and CDR2 SVGEGT. With 3 bases clipped from V and 9 bases from J, the junction kept 9 bases outside the gene matches. The chain's CDR3 is CASSYSGTSGGRAQYF. The CDR3 DNA reads TGTGCCAGCAGTTATTCCGGGACTAGCGGGGGACGGGCCCAGTACTTC.

The gene calls are TRBV5-5 and TRBJ2-7, with D perhaps TRBD1 (6 bases). CDR3 length: 11 amino acids. From germline, CDR1 is SGHKS and CDR2 YYEKEE (reference sequence). Between the trimmed V and J ends, which lost 7 bases and 6 bases, there was a span of 11 bases. In nucleotides, the CDR3 is TGTGCCAGCGACAGGTCGGGCGAGCAGTACTTC. Its protein is CASDRSGEQYF.

In DNA form, the CDR3 reads TGTGCCAGTAGAACCTTAGCGGGGAGCTCCTACAATGAGCAGTTCTTC. It specifies CASRTLAGSSYNEQFF. This chain connects TRBV5-6 to TRBJ2-1; 8 bases are a match to TRBD2. The CDR3 extends over 16 amino acids. Germline CDR1 SGHDT, CDR2 YYEEEE. Trimming cost V 8 bases and J 0 bases; bases outside gene matches: 10.